Below are 16 T cell receptor beta chains sequenced from a single sample in a study of patients and donors after allogeneic stem cell transplantation. TCRdb re-called the RT-PCR reads with MiXCR, one entry per CDR3 protein. The table lists 85,000 to 90,000 distinct CDR3 sequences, 48% of them singletons, with around 60% in the top ten. Source material: blood, either unsorted or a sorted T cell fraction (not recorded which). The receptors come from a human donor who was either an allogeneic HSCT recipient or a stem cell or donor lymphocyte infusion donor (not recorded which). It is not recorded whose cells these are; they may come from a transplant donor.

CDR3 amino acids: CASSLARETNSPLHF. CDR3 nucleotide sequence: TGTGCCAGCAGCTTAGCGAGAGAGACTAATTCACCCCTCCACTTT. The chain combines TRBV7-2 with TRBJ1-6; D not certain. V was pared by 0 bases and J by 6 bases, with 9 bases between. The CDR3 runs to 15 residues. The germline CDR1 and CDR2 sequences are SGHTA and FQGNSA.

The chain couples TRBV9 to TRBJ2-2; either TRBD1 or TRBD2 may fit D (5 bases each). The germline CDR1 and CDR2 sequences are SGDLS and YYNGEE. Trimming left V 2 bases short and J 9 bases short, with 14 bases between. The CDR3 runs to 14 residues. The CDR3 region is CASSVGRESRELFF. For the CDR3, the DNA is TGTGCCAGCAGCGTTGGCAGGGAGTCCAGGGAGCTGTTTTTT.

This clonotype came up a few times. This rearrangement joins TRBV3-1 to TRBJ1-6; no definite D call. CDR1 is LGHDT, CDR2 YNNKEL, per germline (reference sequence). The CDR3 covers 13 residues. V lost 1 base to trimming and J lost 9 bases, with 7 bases between them. CDR3 sequence reads: CASSQGRASPLHF. DNA for the CDR3: TGTGCCAGCAGCCAAGGGAGGGCTTCACCCCTCCACTTT. Full variable domain (outside the CDR3, taken from reference TRBV3-1 and TRBJ1-6): DTAVSQTPKYLVTQMGNDKSIKCEQNLGHDTMYWYKQDSKKFLKIMFSYNNKELIINETVPNRFSPKSPDKAHLNLHINSLELGDSAVYFCASSQGRASPLHFGNGTRLTVT.

V and J are TRBV20-1 and TRBJ1-1; D perhaps matches TRBD1 (5 bases). CDR3 length: 16 residues. The V end was cut by 0 bases, the J end by 0 bases, with 14 bases between. Germline-derived CDR1 and CDR2 are DFQATT and SNEGSKA (reference sequence). For the CDR3, the DNA is TGCAGTGCTAGAGATCCCGGACAACCTGTGAACACTGAAGCTTTCTTT. This sequence encodes CSARDPGQPVNTEAFF.

V is TRBV10-3 and J is TRBJ1-6; the D gene is possibly TRBD1 (5 bases). Trimming shortened V by 4 bases and J by 9 bases, and 13 bases separated the two germline ends. The CDR3 spans 14 residues. Germline loops: CDR1 ENHRY, CDR2 SYGVKD. The CDR3 loop is CAISVRDSGSPLHF. Written as DNA, the CDR3 is TGTGCCATCAGTGTGCGGGACTCCGGTTCACCCCTCCACTTT.

This chain connects TRBV20-1 to TRBJ2-1; D not resolved. V was trimmed by 3 bases and J by 5 bases, leaving 17 bases between them. Germline V gives CDR1 DFQATT, CDR2 SNEGSKA (reference sequence). The CDR3 is made up of 15 amino acids. CDR3 loop: CSARGDNVGDNEQFF. The CDR3 DNA is TGCAGTGCTAGGGGTGATAACGTTGGGGACAATGAGCAGTTCTTC.

This clonotype showed up many times. The chain couples TRBV28 to TRBJ1-6; weak D call: TRBD1 (5 bases). The CDR3 contains 15 residues. CDR1 is MDHEN and CDR2 is SYDVKM in the germline V gene. Trimming took off 7 bases at V and 4 bases at J, with 14 bases between the two ends. CDR3: CASKSRDGYNSPLHF. The CDR3 bases are TGTGCCAGCAAGTCCCGGGACGGATATAATTCACCCCTCCACTTT.

The CDR3 loop is CASSESGRLGSYTF. CDR3 in DNA: TGTGCCAGCAGTGAATCCGGCAGGCTAGGAAGCTACACCTTC. The genes are TRBV6-1 and TRBJ1-2; D gene uncertain. The germline V and J ends were trimmed by 2 bases and 9 bases, with 16 bases remaining between them. Germline V lookup: CDR1 MNHNS, CDR2 SASEGT. The CDR3 sequence is 14 residues long.

This clonotype was seen a handful of times. The chain is built from TRBV6-2 or TRBV6-3 and TRBJ1-2; D is perhaps TRBD1 (6 bases). The length of the CDR3 is 16 residues. CDR1 MNHEY and CDR2 SVGEGT come from the germline V gene. V was shortened by 2 bases and J by 1 base, with 14 bases between the two germline ends. CDR3 bases: TGTGCCAGCAGTTACAGAGGACAGTCTCTTAACTATGGCTACACCTTC. The encoded protein is CASSYRGQSLNYGYTF.

This clonotype was seen a few times. The chain links TRBV4-1 to TRBJ1-3; 7 bases are shared with TRBD1. CDR3 length: 16 amino acids. CDR1 and CDR2 (germline): MGHRA, YSYEKL. V shed 4 bases, J shed 2 bases, and the junction held 8 bases outside the gene matches. The CDR3 coding sequence is TGCGCCAGCAGCCTAGGGACAGCGATTACTGGAAACACCATATATTTT. This sequence encodes CASSLGTAITGNTIYF.

V is TRBV12-3 or TRBV12-4 and J is TRBJ1-2; TRBD1 is a possible D gene (5 bases). This CDR3 is 14 amino acids long. The V and J ends lost 5 bases and 7 bases respectively, with 17 bases between them. CDR3 DNA: TGTGCCAGCAGTACCGCGAGGGGAATTCGTGGCTACACCTTC. Translated: CASSTARGIRGYTF.

Only a few counts were recorded for this clonotype. The chain employs TRBV11-2 and TRBJ1-2; the D gene is possibly TRBD1 (5 bases). The ends were cut back, 1 base at V and 7 bases at J, with 13 bases in the middle. CDR3 length: 14 amino acids. Germline CDR1 reads SGHAT; CDR2 reads FQNNGV. CDR3 nucleotides: TGTGCCAGCAGCTTAGCTGCGCAGGGTACTGGCTACACCTTC. Amino acid sequence: CASSLAAQGTGYTF.

This clonotype was picked up one time. The CDR3 is CASSYGPNLEGEKLFF. The CDR3 region has the DNA TGTGCCAGCAGCTACGGACCAAACCTAGAGGGTGAAAAACTGTTTTTT. The chain is built from TRBV5-5 and TRBJ1-4; D is ambiguous. The germline V and J ends were trimmed by 3 bases and 7 bases, with 19 bases remaining between them. The germline gives CDR1 SGHKS, CDR2 YYEKEE (reference sequence). CDR3 size: 16 residues. Combining the CDR3 with reference TRBV5-5 and TRBJ1-4 gives the whole variable domain DAGVTQSPTHLIKTRGQQVTLRCSPISGHKSVSWYQQVLGQGPQFIFQYYEKEERGRGNFPDRFSARQFPNYSSELNVNALLLGDSALYLCASSYGPNLEGEKLFFGSGTQLSVL.

The chain is built from TRBV3-1 and TRBJ2-1; 7 positions match TRBD1. Germline CDR1 reads LGHDT; CDR2 reads YNNKEL (reference sequence). J was trimmed by 6 bases and V by 0 bases; bases with no gene match: 2. The CDR3 extends over 14 amino acids. This CDR3 is CASSQENRGNEQFF. DNA for the CDR3: TGTGCCAGCAGCCAAGAGAACAGGGGCAATGAGCAGTTCTTC.

V and J are TRBV3-1 and TRBJ2-2; D not resolved. Trimming took 0 bases from V and 9 from J, leaving 8 bases between them. The CDR3 has 13 residues. CDR1 is LGHDT, CDR2 YNNKEL, per germline (reference sequence). The CDR3 region is CASSQDTGRELFF. The CDR3 nucleotides are TGTGCCAGCAGCCAAGATACGGGCCGGGAGCTGTTTTTT.

This clonotype was seen more than once but under ten times. The V gene is TRBV6-5, the J gene TRBJ1-5; tentatively, D is TRBD1 (5 bases). The V and J ends lost 0 bases and 11 bases respectively, with 11 bases between them. This CDR3 has 13 amino acids. Germline assignment: CDR1 MNHEY and CDR2 SVGAGI. The CDR3 bases are TGTGCCAGCAGTTACTCGGGGGTACTGTCCCAGCATTTT. The encoded protein is CASSYSGVLSQHF.